This passage covers 13 T cell receptor beta chains from one sample sequenced in a study of PD-L1 blockade in urothelial cancer. Method: immunoSEQ multiplex PCR; TCRdb's copy keeps in-frame clones and lacks some. This sample yields about 84,000 clones, of which 90% are seen a single time; 9.4% belongs to the top ten. The sample in question was PBMCs, obtained around atezolizumab (anti-PD-L1) treatment. The receptors here all came from a man between 60 and 75 years old with urothelial cancer.

This chain joins TRBV5-1 and TRBJ1-4; D perhaps matches TRBD1 (5 bases). Looked up from germline, CDR1 is SGHRS and CDR2 is YFSETQ. CDR3 length: 16 residues. The V gene lost 0 bases and the J gene lost 7 bases, with 16 bases spanning the gap. CDR3 residues: CASSLAPGPNAEKLFF. CDR3 DNA sequence: TGCGCCAGCAGCTTGGCCCCAGGGCCCAATGCTGAAAAACTGTTTTTT.

The V and J genes are TRBV5-4 and TRBJ1-4, with D maybe TRBD1 (6 bases). This CDR3 contains 15 residues. V gave up 4 bases and J gave up 3 bases, with 13 bases separating them. Germline V gene sequence: CDR1 SGHNT, CDR2 YYREEE (reference sequence). The CDR3 loop reads CASSARQDSNEKLFF. In nucleotides, the CDR3 is TGTGCCAGCAGCGCTCGACAGGACTCTAATGAAAAACTGTTTTTT.

The rearrangement joins TRBV4-3 to TRBJ2-2; the D is unclear. The CDR3 runs to 15 residues. Trimming took 1 base from V and 6 from J, leaving 12 bases between them. The germline gives CDR1 LGHNA, CDR2 YSLEER. The CDR3 reads CASSQARMQSGELFF. DNA for the CDR3: TGCGCCAGCAGCCAAGCGAGGATGCAATCCGGGGAGCTGTTTTTT.

V and J are TRBV7-2 and TRBJ2-2, with 16 positions matching TRBD2. The CDR3 length is 18 residues. From germline, CDR1 is SGHTA and CDR2 FQGNSA. J was trimmed by 4 bases and V by 5 bases; bases with no gene match: 7. CDR3 residues: CASSTGTSGRGGTGELFF. The CDR3 region has the DNA TGTGCCAGCAGCACCGGGACTAGCGGGAGGGGGGGCACCGGGGAGCTGTTTTTT.

This chain links TRBV6-1 with TRBJ1-2, with D possibly TRBD1 on 6 matching bases. Germline CDR1 reads MNHNS; CDR2 reads SASEGT. The CDR3 extends over 15 amino acids. The V end was cut by 3 bases, the J end by 2 bases, with 13 bases between. The CDR3, as DNA: TGTGCCAGCAGTGATTTAAGAGGGGGAAACTATGGCTACACCTTC. It translates to CASSDLRGGNYGYTF.

This sequence joins TRBV4-3 and TRBJ1-2; 9 bases match TRBD1. Germline CDR1 and CDR2: LGHNA and YSLEER. This CDR3 has 14 amino acids. V lost 3 bases, J lost 7 bases, and 6 bases stayed unmatched. The CDR3 DNA reads as TGCGCCAGCAGCCACCCGGGACAGGGTGGTGGCTACACCTTC. Protein sequence: CASSHPGQGGGYTF.

The chain couples TRBV7-2 to TRBJ2-7; TRBD2 agrees at 8 bases. The CDR3 covers 15 residues. Trimming removed 5 bases from V and 2 bases from J; junction bases left unmatched: 8. CDR1 and CDR2 (germline): SGHTA, FQGNSA. CDR3 sequence (DNA): TGTGCCAGCAGCAAGACTAGCGATCCGACCTACGAGCAGTACTTC. Translation: CASSKTSDPTYEQYF. The full variable domain, completed using reference TRBV7-2 and TRBJ2-7, is GAGVSQSPSNKVTEKGKDVELRCDPISGHTALYWYRQSLGQGLEFLIYFQGNSAPDKSGLPSDRFSAERTGGSVSTLTIQRTQQEDSAVYLCASSKTSDPTYEQYFGPGTRLTVT.

V and J are TRBV6-6 and TRBJ1-5, with TRBD1 matching over 8 bases. The CDR3 is 16 amino acids. CDR1 and CDR2 from the germline V gene are MNHNY and SVGAGI (reference sequence). The ends lost 6 bases at V and 1 base at J; junction bases unmatched: 8. CDR3 amino acids: CASRETGDGSNQPQHF. The CDR3, as DNA: TGTGCCAGCAGGGAGACAGGGGATGGGAGCAATCAGCCCCAGCATTTT.

The chain is built from TRBV11-1 and TRBJ2-1, with 9 nucleotides matching TRBD1. V trimming: 6 bases; J trimming: 5 bases; junction bases outside the gene matches: 5. The CDR3 has 14 residues. The germline V gene has CDR1 SGHAT and CDR2 FQDESV (reference sequence). DNA for the CDR3: TGTGCCAGCAGTCGGGACAGGGTGCACAATGAGCAGTTCTTC. It specifies CASSRDRVHNEQFF.

This clone was seen only once. J is TRBJ2-3 and V is TRBV11-2; the match to TRBD2 covers 8 bases. The CDR3 length is 20 residues. Germline-derived CDR1 and CDR2 are SGHAT and FQNNGV. V lost 0 bases, J lost 0 bases, and 14 bases stayed unmatched. The CDR3 here is CASSLDIPAGGQFSTDTQYF. The DNA of the CDR3 is TGTGCCAGCAGCTTAGATATCCCGGCGGGGGGACAATTTAGCACAGATACGCAGTATTTT.

This clone occurred once. V usage is TRBV4-3 and J usage is TRBJ2-1, with 8 bases matching TRBD2. This CDR3 spans 15 amino acids. Germline CDR1 LGHNA, CDR2 YSLEER. The trim removed 2 bases at V and 6 bases at J, leaving 6 bases unmatched. CDR3 nucleotide sequence: TGCGCCAGCAGCCAAACGGGGGGGCCTTTCAATGAGCAGTTCTTC. Amino acids: CASSQTGGPFNEQFF.

The chain joins TRBV7-9 to TRBJ2-7; a weak D match, TRBD2 (6 bases). The V gene's germline CDR1 is SEHNR and CDR2 FQNEAQ (reference sequence). Trimming removed 1 base from V and 11 bases from J, with 12 bases in between. CDR3 length: 12 residues. The CDR3 region has the DNA TGTGCCAGCAGCTTAGGGCGGGGAACGGAGTACTTC. It is translated as CASSLGRGTEYF. The full variable domain, rest sourced from reference TRBV7-9 and TRBJ2-7, is DTGVSQNPRHKITKRGQNVTFRCDPISEHNRLYWYRQTLGQGPEFLTYFQNEAQLEKSRLLSDRFSAERPKGSFSTLEIQRTEQGDSAMYLCASSLGRGTEYFGPGTRLTVT.

This sequence joins TRBV28 and TRBJ2-7, with D tentatively TRBD2 (5 bases). Trimming removed 2 bases from V and 2 bases from J, with 7 bases in between. The CDR3 sequence is 13 residues long. Per the germline V gene, CDR1 is MDHEN and CDR2 is SYDVKM. This CDR3 reads CASSLRGTYEQYF. The CDR3 nucleotides read TGTGCCAGCAGTTTACGGGGTACCTACGAGCAGTACTTC. The full variable domain, completed using reference TRBV28 and TRBJ2-7, is DVKVTQSSRYLVKRTGEKVFLECVQDMDHENMFWYRQDPGLGLRLIYFSYDVKMKEKGDIPEGYSVSREKKERFSLILESASTNQTSMYLCASSLRGTYEQYFGPGTRLTVT.